These 25 T cell receptor beta chains originate from one sample sequenced in a study of CXCR3-negative and CXCR3-positive naive CD8 T cells. UMI-labeled TRB cDNA libraries were prepared by 5' RACE. TCRdb re-analyzed the 5' RACE reads; it lists each CDR3 protein once, without DNA. The repertoire shows 130,000 or so distinct CDR3 sequences; the top ten hold 0.45% to 0.55%. Sequenced sample: naive CXCR3- CD8+ T cells from blood. The subset here: CD45RO-CCR7+CD27+CD95- naive CD8+ T cells lacking CXCR3 (TNR3-). The receptors come from a human donor in good health. Some clones in this sample may be carry-over from other donors' samples.

V usage is TRBV7-8 and J usage is TRBJ2-6. There are 17 residues in the CDR3. The germline V gene has CDR1 SGHVS and CDR2 FQNEAQ. CDR3 sequence reads: CASSLNILGYGANVLTF.

The chain uses TRBV3-1 and TRBJ2-7; no DNA is available, so the TRBD2 call from TCRdb remains unchecked. CDR3 length equals 16 residues. The germline V gene has CDR1 LGHDT and CDR2 YNNKEL (reference sequence). CDR3 sequence: CASSQDLRLAGYEQYF.

The chain recombines TRBV28 with TRBJ2-1; TCRdb picks TRBD1, but there is no DNA to check that call. Germline V gene sequence: CDR1 MDHEN, CDR2 SYDVKM. There are 12 residues in the CDR3. CDR3 sequence: CASSKPDREQFF.

The V gene is TRBV7-2, the J gene TRBJ2-1; TCRdb's D call of TRBD1 is untestable without DNA. The CDR3 is made up of 13 amino acids. From germline, CDR1 is SGHTA and CDR2 FQGNSA. CDR3 loop: CASSLGSGGEQFF.

V and J are TRBV20-1 and TRBJ2-5; the D call of TRBD1 rests on TCRdb alone, since no DNA is present to check it. CDR3 length: 14 amino acids. Germline CDR1 DFQATT, CDR2 SNEGSKA (reference sequence). The CDR3: CSAMTGAPQGTQYF.

The chain links TRBV29-1 to TRBJ2-3; TCRdb's assignment of TRBD2 cannot be checked, as there is no DNA. Germline V gene sequence: CDR1 SQVTM, CDR2 ANQGSEA. This CDR3 is 17 amino acids long. CDR3 residues: CSVELMPGLVGSDTQYF.

The genes are TRBV12-3 or TRBV12-4 and TRBJ2-3; the TCRdb call, TRBD2, lacks DNA for checking. The CDR3 is made up of 19 amino acids. CDR3 residues: CASSPLGGWVLAGSDTQYF.

The chain employs TRBV7-9 and TRBJ1-4; TCRdb names TRBD1, which stays unverified in the absence of DNA. CDR3 length equals 13 residues. CDR1 SEHNR and CDR2 FQNEAQ come from the germline V gene (reference sequence). The CDR3 loop is CASSNSGFEKLFF.

This chain joins TRBV7-9 and TRBJ2-2; TCRdb's D call, TRBD1, is unchecked because there is no DNA. Germline V CDR1 and CDR2: SEHNR, FQNEAQ (reference sequence). CDR3 length: 15 amino acids. Here the CDR3 reads CASSSPGANTGELFF. Filled out from reference TRBV7-9 and TRBJ2-2, the complete variable domain reads DTGVSQNPRHKITKRGQNVTFRCDPISEHNRLYWYRQTLGQGPEFLTYFQNEAQLEKSRLLSDRFSAERPKGSFSTLEIQRTEQGDSAMYLCASSSPGANTGELFFGEGSRLTVL.

The V and J genes are TRBV20-1 and TRBJ2-6; as DNA is missing, the TRBD1 call by TCRdb cannot be tested. In germline, CDR1 is DFQATT, CDR2 SNEGSKA (reference sequence). The CDR3 loop spans 14 amino acids. CDR3 loop: CSARDRSGADVLTF.

The rearrangement uses TRBV2 and TRBJ2-7. Germline V gene lookup returns CDR1 SNHLY and CDR2 FYNNEI. The CDR3 length is 13 residues. The CDR3 sequence: CASSDGMVYEQYF.

The V call is TRBV6-5, the J call TRBJ2-3; without DNA, the TCRdb call of TRBD1 cannot be checked. Germline loops: CDR1 MNHEY, CDR2 SVGAGI. The length of the CDR3 is 15 residues. The CDR3 sequence is CASSYSGQGSDTQYF.

J is TRBJ2-7 and V is TRBV20-1; TCRdb proposes TRBD2, but this gene call is untestable without DNA. This CDR3 is 14 amino acids long. Germline CDR1 is DFQATT and CDR2 is SNEGSKA (reference sequence). CDR3 residues: CSATVVGPSYEQYF.

The gene calls are TRBV12-3 or TRBV12-4 and TRBJ1-1. The CDR3 loop spans 16 amino acids. CDR3 protein: CASNQGGLEGGTEAFF.

CDR3 amino acids: CSVEAQGNAKNIQYF. V usage is TRBV29-1 and J usage is TRBJ2-4; with no DNA, the TCRdb D assignment of TRBD1 cannot be verified. The length of the CDR3 is 15 residues. The germline V gene has CDR1 SQVTM and CDR2 ANQGSEA.

The chain joins TRBV6-5 to TRBJ2-2; TCRdb outputs TRBD2, but without DNA this stays unchecked. The CDR3 sequence is 16 residues long. From germline, CDR1 is MNHEY and CDR2 SVGAGI. Here the CDR3 reads CASSYASGGGTGELFF.

CDR3 amino acids: CASSLSGGVERETQYF. The chain employs TRBV7-8 and TRBJ2-5. The CDR3 loop spans 16 amino acids. Germline CDR1 reads SGHVS; CDR2 reads FQNEAQ.

The chain is built from TRBV15 and TRBJ1-3. This CDR3 comprises 13 residues. Per germline, CDR1 LNHNV and CDR2 YYDKDF (reference sequence). CDR3 sequence reads: CATGSDSGNTIYF.

The CDR3 loop reads CASSLGRAREKLFF. V gene TRBV11-2 combines with J gene TRBJ1-4. This CDR3 is 14 amino acids long. Germline assignment: CDR1 SGHAT and CDR2 FQNNGV.

The chain's CDR3 is CASSFFVRGDNEQFF. The chain is built from TRBV7-9 and TRBJ2-1; with no DNA, the TCRdb D assignment of TRBD1 cannot be verified. This CDR3 comprises 15 residues. Germline lookup yields CDR1 SEHNR and CDR2 FQNEAQ (reference sequence).

The chain carries TRBV7-9 and TRBJ2-7. The CDR3 is 15 amino acids. Looked up from germline, CDR1 is SEHNR and CDR2 is FQNEAQ (reference sequence). The CDR3 spells CASSLVSQGSYEQYF.

The genes are TRBV28 and TRBJ2-3. In germline, CDR1 is MDHEN, CDR2 SYDVKM. The CDR3 sequence is 15 residues long. The CDR3 here is CASSGLALATDTQYF. The full variable domain, rest sourced from reference TRBV28 and TRBJ2-3, is DVKVTQSSRYLVKRTGEKVFLECVQDMDHENMFWYRQDPGLGLRLIYFSYDVKMKEKGDIPEGYSVSREKKERFSLILESASTNQTSMYLCASSGLALATDTQYFGPGTRLTVL.

V and J are TRBV12-3 or TRBV12-4 and TRBJ2-5; no DNA is available, so the TRBD1 call from TCRdb remains unchecked. The CDR3 runs 14 residues. The CDR3 here is CASSSPWDRETQYF.

The chain joins TRBV9 to TRBJ1-2. Germline CDR1 SGDLS, CDR2 YYNGEE. CDR3 length equals 15 residues. CDR3 amino acids: CASSVDDGEIYGYTF.

The chain couples TRBV12-3 or TRBV12-4 to TRBJ2-3. This CDR3 has 14 residues. CDR3 residues: CASSFSASTDTQYF.